This TCR beta chain was sequenced during a study of cytomegalovirus exposure and HLA in healthy donors. As for this clone: Its antigen is unidentified.

Overall study findings and caveats: A later analysis by the authors found several of the most significant clusters apparently linked to common viral pathogens. Many donors shared some public TCRs, even though most TCR sequences were rare. The authors reported that TCR beta sequences could predict HLA-A and HLA-B alleles. These predictions were accurate for most subjects in the first cohort. A later analysis linked a missense variant in DCLRE1C to the trimming of TCR beta V and J genes.

Trimming pared 3 bases from V and 6 bases from J, leaving 12 bases between. Germline assignment: CDR1 MNHEY and CDR2 SMNVEV (reference sequence). The CDR3 is 13 residues long. The study ran its PCR with 60 Vbeta and 13 Jbeta primers. The assay was immunoSEQ multiplex PCR, and TCRdb's table has in-frame clones only and misses some. This table holds around 70,000 clones, approximately 90% found once. Source material: PBMCs. The rearrangement joins TRBV27 to TRBJ2-7; possible D gene TRBD2, 5 bases. The receptor comes from a young woman in good health and CMV-seronegative. The DNA of the CDR3 is TGTGCCAGCAGTTTTTCGGGGTCGCGCGAGCAGTACTTC. Translating gives CASSFSGSREQYF.